A single sample gave rise to the 12 T cell receptor beta chains below, sequenced in a study of T cell responses to AZD1222 COVID-19 vaccine. Clones were read by immunoSEQ multiplex PCR, and TCRdb kept only the in-frame ones, dropping some. The sample consists of 120,000 or so clones, roughly 92% of them appearing once. The material was peripheral blood, obtained on day 0 of AZD1222 vaccination. All receptors derive from an adult in good health.

This CDR3 reads CASTMDRDPFGPNYGYTF. In DNA form, the CDR3 reads TGTGCCAGCACCATGGACAGGGACCCCTTCGGCCCTAACTATGGCTACACCTTC. The rearrangement uses TRBV2 and TRBJ1-2, with 8 bases fitting TRBD1. The CDR3 totals 18 residues. The germline gives CDR1 SNHLY, CDR2 FYNNEI. V shed 7 bases and J 0 bases; nucleotides not matched to a gene: 16.

As regards this clone: Germline is not matched at one junction end, which may reflect a read error. The chain couples TRBV6-5 to TRBJ1-5; tentatively, D is TRBD1 (5 bases). This CDR3 region has 13 residues. The germline gives CDR1 MNHEY, CDR2 SVGAGI. In DNA form, the CDR3 reads TGTGCCAGCAGCCGACAGAGCAACCAGCCCCAGCATTTT. It translates to CASSRQSNQPQHF.

This chain uses TRBV4-1 with TRBJ2-2, with D maybe TRBD2 (5 bases). CDR3 size: 15 residues. Trimming took 3 bases from V and 1 from J, leaving 9 bases between them. Per germline, CDR1 MGHRA and CDR2 YSYEKL. CDR3 loop: CASSQEAGNTGELFF. The CDR3 nucleotides are TGCGCCAGCAGCCAGGAGGCAGGGAACACCGGGGAGCTGTTTTTT.

The V and J genes are TRBV29-1 and TRBJ2-3; D not certain. Trimming pared 0 bases from V and 5 bases from J, leaving 12 bases between. This CDR3 has 14 amino acids. The germline CDR1 and CDR2 sequences are SQVTM and ANQGSEA. The CDR3: CSVEDLSGRDTQYF. In nucleotides, the CDR3 is TGCAGCGTTGAAGATCTGTCGGGCAGAGATACGCAGTATTTT.

This rearrangement joins TRBV11-2 to TRBJ2-1; D remains unclear. V lost 2 bases, J lost 4 bases, and 6 bases lay in between. CDR1 and CDR2 (germline): SGHAT, FQNNGV. This CDR3 has 13 residues. CDR3 in DNA: TGTGCCAGCAGCTTATCTGGATACAATGAGCAGTTCTTC. The encoded protein is CASSLSGYNEQFF.

The chain recombines TRBV6-5 with TRBJ2-7, with a possible D match to TRBD1 (6 bases). The V gene lost 6 bases and the J gene lost 3 bases, with 9 bases spanning the gap. In germline, CDR1 is MNHEY, CDR2 SVGAGI. The CDR3 contains 12 residues. This chain's CDR3 is CASRQGYYEQYF. In DNA, the CDR3 is TGTGCCAGCAGACAGGGATACTACGAGCAGTACTTC.

J is TRBJ2-7 and V is TRBV5-8; 7 nucleotides align to TRBD1. CDR1 SGHTS and CDR2 YDEGEE come from the germline V gene. The ends lost 0 bases at V and 2 bases at J; junction bases unmatched: 2. This CDR3 is built from 14 residues. The CDR3 here is CASSLAGTAYEQYF. Written as DNA, the CDR3 is TGTGCCAGCAGCTTGGCCGGGACAGCCTACGAGCAGTACTTC.

V and J are TRBV6-5 and TRBJ1-3, with a weak D call TRBD1 (6 bases). This CDR3 spans 14 amino acids. With 2 bases removed from V and 2 bases from J, the gap between germline ends came to 7 bases. Germline values: CDR1 MNHEY, CDR2 SVGAGI. CDR3 amino acids: CASSYAGAGNTIYF. The CDR3 DNA sequence: TGTGCCAGCAGTTACGCAGGGGCTGGAAACACCATATATTTT.

The rearrangement uses TRBV7-8 and TRBJ1-2, with 7 positions matching TRBD1. The junction had 11 bases not matched to a gene; V was cut back by 1 base and J by 3 bases. Germline V gene lookup returns CDR1 SGHVS and CDR2 FQNEAQ. CDR3 length: 17 residues. CDR3 region: CASSLVLKLTGDYGYTF. The CDR3 DNA sequence: TGTGCCAGCAGCTTAGTTCTAAAACTTACAGGGGACTATGGCTACACCTTC. The whole variable domain, remainder taken from reference TRBV7-8 and TRBJ1-2, is GAGVSQSPRYKVAKRGQDVALRCDPISGHVSLFWYQQALGQGPEFLTYFQNEAQLDKSGLPSDRFFAERPEGSVSTLKIQRTQQEDSAVYLCASSLVLKLTGDYGYTFGSGTRLTVV.

The chain uses TRBV5-1 and TRBJ2-7; D is undetermined. The CDR3 spans 12 residues. V was shortened by 6 bases and J by 4 bases, with 11 bases between the two germline ends. CDR1 and CDR2 (germline): SGHRS, YFSETQ. This chain's CDR3 is CASTNSAYEQYF. CDR3 in DNA: TGCGCCAGCACCAACTCCGCGTACGAGCAGTACTTC.

In its sample, this clone was seen once. The chain links TRBV6-2 or TRBV6-3 to TRBJ2-7; no definite D call. Trimming shortened V by 4 bases and J by 4 bases, and 5 bases separated the two germline ends. CDR1 MNHEY and CDR2 SVGEGT come from the germline V gene. CDR3 length: 11 residues. As DNA, the CDR3 is TGTGCCAGCAGTTCCTTTTACGAGCAGTACTTC. Translated, it gives CASSSFYEQYF.

The chain has TRBV13 and TRBJ2-7; maybe TRBD2 (7 bases). This CDR3 is built from 13 residues. The V and J ends lost 5 bases and 6 bases respectively, with 14 bases between them. The germline gives CDR1 PRHDT, CDR2 FYEKMQ (reference sequence). The CDR3 DNA reads as TGTGCCAGCAGCGACCTTGGGGGGGCCGAGCAGTACTTC. This gives the protein CASSDLGGAEQYF.